This T cell receptor (delta chain) was sequenced for a study of γδ T cells in repeated Plasmodium falciparum infection. Turning to the study itself: The natural-infection arm compared Malian children under seasonal malaria with matched Australian children. Malaria-naive adults were infected with P. falciparum NF54 four times over roughly 640 days. Sampling occurred at baseline, pre-infection for selected infections, and 21 days post-infection.

This clone was seen a few times. The protein in TCRdb stems from a much larger clone and differs at residue 8 from this DNA's translation, likely a read error; here the protein is translated from the DNA. TCRdb fed the multiplex PCR reads to CATT. The sample consists of around 86,000 delta-chain clones, almost 1.5% of them appearing once. This receptor was obtained from a pool of human donors (malaria-infected and uninfected, not separated). The sequenced material came from gamma-delta T cells from blood.

This CDR3 reads CALGENRRLIF. CDR3 nucleotides: TGTGCTCTTGGGGAAAATCGTAGACTCATCTTT. The gene calls are TRDV1 and TRDJ1; D not certain. Germline V gene data show CDR1 as TSWWSYY and CDR2 as QGS. V was trimmed by 2 bases and J by 10 bases, leaving 8 bases between them. The CDR3 runs to 11 residues.